Listed below are T cell receptor beta chains from one sample, sequenced in a study of T cell changes during pregnancy in multiple sclerosis. TCRdb's table, derived via immunoSEQ multiplex PCR, lists solely in-frame clones and lacks some. The sample includes tens of thousands of clones, around nine tenths seen only once; the top ten take 0.55% to 0.7%. The sample here was CD4+ T cells from peripheral blood mononuclear cells, taken in the second trimester of pregnancy. The source is a female donor in good health, enrolled as a control in a pregnancy study. Both conserved end residues are part of each CDR3. D genes are given only for firm matches. Only part of the rows carry a size: once, few, many, or a class if the clone is expanded.

TRBJ2-2 TRBV5-4 - TRBD2 TGTGCCAGCAGCCGCCGGGCGGGGGGCGAAGCCGGGGAGCTGTTTTTT CASSRRAGGEAGELFF
TRBJ2-7 TRBV7-2 - - TGTGCCAGCAGCCCAGATACCTTTCGCGAGCAGTACTTC CASSPDTFREQYF
TRBJ1-6 TRBV5-6 - - TGTGCCAGCAGCCCCGGGTCAGGGCGAAGGAATTCACCCCCCCACTTT CASSPGSGRRNSPPHF
TRBJ2-1 TRBV4-3 - - TGCGCCAGCAGCCAAGATATGCAGGTCGAGCAGTTCTTC CASSQDMQVEQFF
TRBJ1-2 TRBV2 - TRBD1 TGTGCCAGCATCCCGGGACAGGGGAACTATGGCTACACCTTC CASIPGQGNYGYTF
TRBJ1-4 TRBV5-8 - TRBD1 TGTGCCAGCAGCTCCGGGACAGGGGATGCAAAACTGTTTTTT CASSSGTGDAKLFF
TRBJ2-1 TRBV5-1 - TRBD2 TGCGCCAGCAGCTTTAGGACTAGCGGGGGGGTTATGGATGAGCAGTTCTTC CASSFRTSGGVMDEQFF
TRBJ1-1 TRBV7-3 - TRBD1 TGTGCCAGCAGCTTCACACAGGGGAGCACTGAAGCTTTCTTT CASSFTQGSTEAFF
TRBJ1-6 TRBV11-2 few - TGTGCCAGCAGCTTAGGGGGGGTCTCACCCCTCCACTTT CASSLGGVSPLHF
TRBJ1-2 TRBV28 - - TGTGCCAGCAGTCAGGGGTTTGGTGGCTACACCTTC CASSQGFGGYTF
TRBJ1-3 TRBV19 - - TGTGCCAGTAGGATACAGAACTCTGGAAACACCATATATTTT CASRIQNSGNTIYF
TRBJ2-2 TRBV18 once - TGTGCCAGCTCACCAGGACTTACCGGGGAGCTGTTTTTT CASSPGLTGELFF
TRBJ2-3 TRBV6-5 - - TGTGCCAGCAGTTACTCAGGAAGGGGTACGCAGTATTTT CASSYSGRGTQYF
TRBJ2-1 TRBV9 - TRBD2 TGTGCCAGCAGCGTAGATAGCGGGGGGTACAATGAGCAGTTCTTC CASSVDSGGYNEQFF
TRBJ1-5 TRBV9 - - TGTGCCAGCAGCGTAGACCTCTGGAGGGTGTGGAATCAGCCCCAGCATTTT CASSVDLWRVWNQPQHF
TRBJ2-5 TRBV11-3 - - TGTGCCAGCAGCCTCGGGACCAACAGGGCGGAGACCCAGTACTTC CASSLGTNRAETQYF
TRBJ2-1 TRBV11-2 - TRBD2 TGTGCCAGCAGTAAAATGCACGGGGGGACCTACAATGAGCAGTTCTTC CASSKMHGGTYNEQFF
TRBJ1-2 TRBV29-1 - - TGCAGCGTTGAAGGGGGCAGGGGCTATGGCTACACCTTC CSVEGGRGYGYTF
TRBJ1-2 TRBV13 - TRBD1 TGTGCCAGCAGCGCCAACAGGGGGCGCGGAGGCTACACCTTC CASSANRGRGGYTF
TRBJ2-5 TRBV5-1 - TRBD2 TGCGCCAGCAGCGGATCGGGGGGTAGGGAGACCCAGTACTTC CASSGSGGRETQYF
TRBJ1-5 TRBV4-1 - TRBD1 TGCGCCAGCAGCCACTCGGACAGGGGGGCTAATCAGCCCCAGCATTTT CASSHSDRGANQPQHF
TRBJ2-5 TRBV7-3 few - TGTGCCAGCAGCTTAACTGCTACGGGGGAGACCCAGTACTTC CASSLTATGETQYF
TRBJ1-1 TRBV18 once TRBD1 TGTGCCAGCTCAGCCTTCACAGGGGACACTGAAGCTTTCTTT CASSAFTGDTEAFF